This TCR beta chain was sequenced in a study of blood T cells in healthy people across ages. Regarding the study as a whole: Aged donors had fewer naive CD4+ cells and lower diversity than long-lived donors. Age showed a roughly linear inverse relationship with TCR beta diversity per million T cells.

Sample-barcoded 5' priming and a J-beta primer mix drove a second PCR of roughly 6 to 12 cycles. A template-switch adaptor containing 12 random nucleotides labeled each cDNA molecule. TCRdb re-analysed the 5' RACE reads in MiXCR, keeping a single row per CDR3 protein. Of hundreds of thousands of distinct CDR3 sequences in the sample, 50% to 65% are singletons; the top ten hold around 40%. Between the trimmed V and J ends, which lost 2 bases and 0 bases, there was a span of 11 bases. Germline V gene data show CDR1 as SGDLS and CDR2 as YYNGEE. CDR3 size: 15 residues. Extraction yielded at least 5 micrograms of total RNA per sample. Turning to this clonotype: Its antigen is currently unknown.

Sequenced material: blood. This clonotype was sampled from an elderly man in good health. The chain employs TRBV9 and TRBJ1-1; the D gene is possibly TRBD1 (6 bases). CDR3 region: CASSVGTTLNTEAFF. The DNA for the CDR3 is TGTGCCAGCAGCGTCGGGACAACTCTGAACACTGAAGCTTTCTTT.